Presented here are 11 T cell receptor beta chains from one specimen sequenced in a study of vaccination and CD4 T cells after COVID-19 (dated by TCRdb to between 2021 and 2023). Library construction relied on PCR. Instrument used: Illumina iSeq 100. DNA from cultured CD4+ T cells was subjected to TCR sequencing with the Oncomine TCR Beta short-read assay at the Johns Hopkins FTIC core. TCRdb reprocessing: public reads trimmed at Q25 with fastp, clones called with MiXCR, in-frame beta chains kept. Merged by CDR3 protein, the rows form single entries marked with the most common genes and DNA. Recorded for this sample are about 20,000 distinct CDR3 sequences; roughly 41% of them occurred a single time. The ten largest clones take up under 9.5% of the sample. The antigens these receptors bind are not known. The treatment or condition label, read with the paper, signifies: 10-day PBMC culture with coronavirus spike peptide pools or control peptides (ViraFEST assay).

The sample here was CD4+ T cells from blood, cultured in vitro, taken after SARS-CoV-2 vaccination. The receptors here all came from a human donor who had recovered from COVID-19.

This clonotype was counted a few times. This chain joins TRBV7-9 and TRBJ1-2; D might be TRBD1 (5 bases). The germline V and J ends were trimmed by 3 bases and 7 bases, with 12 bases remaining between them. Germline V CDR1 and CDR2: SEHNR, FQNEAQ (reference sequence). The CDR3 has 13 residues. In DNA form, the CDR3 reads TGTGCCAGCAGCTTTGGGGCAGGGTTTGGCTACACCTTC. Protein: CASSFGAGFGYTF.

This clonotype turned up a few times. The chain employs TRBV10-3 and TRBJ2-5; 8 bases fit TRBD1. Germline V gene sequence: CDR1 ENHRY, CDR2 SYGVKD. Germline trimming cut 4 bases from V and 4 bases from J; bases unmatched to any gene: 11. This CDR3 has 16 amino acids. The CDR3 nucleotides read TGTGCCATCAGTGTATCCGGAACAGGGGGGCGAGAGACCCAGTACTTC. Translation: CAISVSGTGGRETQYF.

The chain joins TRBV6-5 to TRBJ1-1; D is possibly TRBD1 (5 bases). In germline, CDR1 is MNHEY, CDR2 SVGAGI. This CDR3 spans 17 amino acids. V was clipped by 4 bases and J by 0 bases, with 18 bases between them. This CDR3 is CASSSPSGLSVNTEAFF. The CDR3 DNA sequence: TGTGCCAGCAGTTCTCCCTCGGGGCTTTCAGTGAACACTGAAGCTTTCTTT.

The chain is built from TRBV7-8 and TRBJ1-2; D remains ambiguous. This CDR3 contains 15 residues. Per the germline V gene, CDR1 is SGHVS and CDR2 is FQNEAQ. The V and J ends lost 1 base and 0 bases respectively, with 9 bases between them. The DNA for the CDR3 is TGTGCCAGCAGCTTAGGGCCGACACCTAACTATGGCTACACCTTC. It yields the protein CASSLGPTPNYGYTF.

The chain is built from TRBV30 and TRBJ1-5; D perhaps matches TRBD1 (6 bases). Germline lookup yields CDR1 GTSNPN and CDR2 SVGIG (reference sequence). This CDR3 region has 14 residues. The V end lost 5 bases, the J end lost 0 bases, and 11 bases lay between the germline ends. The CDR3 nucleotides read TGTGCCTGGGGACAGACCAATAGCAATCAGCCCCAGCATTTT. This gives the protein CAWGQTNSNQPQHF.

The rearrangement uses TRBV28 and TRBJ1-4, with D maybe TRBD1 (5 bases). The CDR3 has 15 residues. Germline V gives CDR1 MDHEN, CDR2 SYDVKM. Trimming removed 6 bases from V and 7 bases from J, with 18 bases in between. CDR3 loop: CASRLPVGGTEKLFF. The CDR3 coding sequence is TGTGCCAGCAGACTCCCGGTGGGAGGGACTGAAAAACTGTTTTTT.

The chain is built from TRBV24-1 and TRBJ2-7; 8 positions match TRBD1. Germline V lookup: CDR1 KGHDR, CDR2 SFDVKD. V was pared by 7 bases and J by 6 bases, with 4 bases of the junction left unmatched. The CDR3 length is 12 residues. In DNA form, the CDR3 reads TGTGCCACCAGCGGACAGGGTATCGAGCAGTACTTC. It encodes CATSGQGIEQYF.

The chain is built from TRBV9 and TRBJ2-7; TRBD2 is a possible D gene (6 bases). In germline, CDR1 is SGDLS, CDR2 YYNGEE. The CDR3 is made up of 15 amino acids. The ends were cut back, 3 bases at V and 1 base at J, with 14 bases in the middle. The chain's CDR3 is CASSAGLLQSYEQYF. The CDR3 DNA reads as TGTGCCAGCAGCGCGGGACTCCTACAGTCCTACGAGCAGTACTTC.

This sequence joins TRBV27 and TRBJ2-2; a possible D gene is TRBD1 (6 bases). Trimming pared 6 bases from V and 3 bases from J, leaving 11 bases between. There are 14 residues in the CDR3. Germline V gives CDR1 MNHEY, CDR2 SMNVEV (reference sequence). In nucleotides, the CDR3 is TGTGCCAGCAGGGGACAAGTAGACACCGGGGAGCTGTTTTTT. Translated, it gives CASRGQVDTGELFF.

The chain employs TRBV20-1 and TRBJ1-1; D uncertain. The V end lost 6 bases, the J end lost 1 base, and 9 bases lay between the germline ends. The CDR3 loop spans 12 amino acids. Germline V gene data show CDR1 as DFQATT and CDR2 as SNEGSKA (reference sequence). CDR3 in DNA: TGCAGTGCCATTACAGCGAACACTGAAGCTTTCTTT. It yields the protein CSAITANTEAFF.

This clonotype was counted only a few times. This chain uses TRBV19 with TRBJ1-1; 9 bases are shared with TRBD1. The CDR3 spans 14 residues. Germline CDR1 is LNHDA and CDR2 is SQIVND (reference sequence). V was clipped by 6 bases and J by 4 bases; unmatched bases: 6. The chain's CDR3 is CASSRDRESTEAFF. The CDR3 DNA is TGTGCCAGTAGCCGGGACAGGGAGAGCACTGAAGCTTTCTTT.